The 29 T cell receptor beta chains below come from one sample, sequenced in a study of beta chain features in type 1 diabetes. The authors reverse transcribed all of the isolated RNA, so sequencing captured expressed TCRB transcripts. Some clones are missing from TCRdb's copy, which holds only in-frame ones; the method was immunoSEQ multiplex PCR. The table includes around 40,000 clones, about 51% detected once. Sequenced material: Tregs from blood. The receptor source for this set is a woman between 18 and 30 years old in good health.

There are a few counts of this clone. The genes are TRBV28 and TRBJ2-4; 8 bases align to TRBD2. V shed 3 bases, J shed 5 bases, and the junction held 3 bases outside the gene matches. CDR3 length: 14 residues. Germline V gives CDR1 MDHEN, CDR2 SYDVKM. The chain's CDR3 is CASSFGRVQNIQYF. CDR3 nucleotide sequence: TGTGCCAGCAGTTTCGGGAGGGTCCAAAACATTCAGTACTTC.

This clone was counted a few times. The rearrangement links TRBV7-3 to TRBJ2-2; TRBD2 might be the D (6 bases). The CDR3 is made up of 14 amino acids. The V gene's germline CDR1 is SGHTA and CDR2 FQGTGA. Trimming pared 5 bases from V and 6 bases from J, leaving 13 bases between. Written as DNA, the CDR3 is TGTGCCAGCAGCCTTCGGCGGGATTCCGGGGAGCTGTTTTTT. Translated, it gives CASSLRRDSGELFF.

The chain couples TRBV28 to TRBJ2-3; a weak D match, TRBD2 (6 bases). Trimming removed 3 bases from V and 0 bases from J, with 13 bases in between. CDR1 is MDHEN, CDR2 SYDVKM, per germline. The CDR3 runs to 16 residues. The CDR3 coding sequence is TGTGCCAGCAGTTTGATTGCAGGGACTAGCACAGATACGCAGTATTTT. This sequence encodes CASSLIAGTSTDTQYF.

A few counts support this clone. The chain carries TRBV28 and TRBJ1-5; D not resolved. Deletions cut 2 bases from V and 0 bases from J, with 11 bases between. This CDR3 contains 16 residues. Germline-derived CDR1 and CDR2 are MDHEN and SYDVKM. CDR3 loop: CASSLVAGYSNQPQHF. Here the CDR3 DNA reads TGTGCCAGCAGTTTAGTGGCGGGCTATAGCAATCAGCCCCAGCATTTT.

In this sample, this clone turned up a few times. The V call is TRBV5-1, the J call TRBJ2-6; TRBD2 agrees at 7 bases. Trimming removed 4 bases from V and 0 bases from J; junction bases left unmatched: 4. Germline V gives CDR1 SGHRS, CDR2 YFSETQ. The CDR3 loop spans 16 amino acids. CDR3 DNA: TGCGCCAGCAGCACCGGGACTAACTCTGGGGCCAACGTCCTGACTTTC. This encodes CASSTGTNSGANVLTF.

This clone was observed a handful of times. V gene TRBV30 combines with J gene TRBJ2-5; TRBD2 might be the D (6 bases). Deletions cut 7 bases from V and 3 bases from J, with 18 bases between. There are 14 residues in the CDR3. The germline gives CDR1 GTSNPN, CDR2 SVGIG (reference sequence). DNA of the CDR3: TGTGCCTTCCTCGCGGGACGGGGAAAAGAGACCCAGTACTTC. This translates into CAFLAGRGKETQYF. Filled out from reference TRBV30 and TRBJ2-5, the complete variable domain reads SQTIHQWPATLVQPVGSPLSLECTVEGTSNPNLYWYRQAAGRGLQLLFYSVGIGQISSEVPQNLSASRPQDRQFILSSKKLLLSDSGFYLCAFLAGRGKETQYFGPGTRLLVL.

The sample holds a few counts of this clone. The chain is built from TRBV7-6 and TRBJ2-3; D perhaps matches TRBD2 (7 bases). The length of the CDR3 is 14 residues. Germline V gives CDR1 SGHVS, CDR2 FNYEAQ. V was clipped by 4 bases and J by 7 bases, with 15 bases between them. CDR3 nucleotides: TGTGCCAGCAGCTCATCAAGGGGGGGGAATACGCAGTATTTT. Amino acids: CASSSSRGGNTQYF.

The rearrangement links TRBV7-2 to TRBJ2-5, with TRBD1 identical over 9 bases. This CDR3 spans 15 amino acids. Trimming at V came to 4 bases and at J to 6 bases, leaving 9 bases not matched to a gene. Per the germline V gene, CDR1 is SGHTA and CDR2 is FQGNSA. CDR3 region: CASSSLGTGRQTQYF. The DNA of the CDR3 is TGTGCCAGCAGCTCCCTCGGGACAGGGCGGCAGACCCAGTACTTC.

The chain recombines TRBV28 with TRBJ2-1; 7 nucleotides match TRBD2. Germline trimming cut 5 bases from V and 4 bases from J; bases unmatched to any gene: 11. The CDR3 has 16 amino acids. Germline values: CDR1 MDHEN, CDR2 SYDVKM. DNA of the CDR3: TGTGCCAGCAGTCCTCACAGCGGGAAGGGGTACAATGAGCAGTTCTTC. Translation: CASSPHSGKGYNEQFF.

CDR3 region: CASRFRGGGQPQHF. The CDR3 DNA is TGTGCCAGCAGGTTTCGAGGGGGAGGGCAGCCCCAGCATTTT. The chain has TRBV2 and TRBJ1-5; tentatively, D is TRBD1 (6 bases). This CDR3 has 14 amino acids. V shed 6 bases and J shed 7 bases, with 16 bases lying between them. The germline V gene has CDR1 SNHLY and CDR2 FYNNEI.

This clone showed up just a few times. The CDR3 nucleotides are TGCAGCGTTGGGGGACAGGGCGTCAATGAGCAGTTCTTC. Translated, it gives CSVGGQGVNEQFF. This chain uses TRBV29-1 with TRBJ2-1; 9 nucleotides agree with TRBD1. The CDR3 runs to 13 residues. V gave up 4 bases and J gave up 6 bases; unmatched junction bases: 4. In germline, CDR1 is SQVTM, CDR2 ANQGSEA.

In this sample, this clone turned up a few times. The chain carries TRBV30 and TRBJ2-1, with 7 bases matching TRBD2. J lost 3 bases, V lost 3 bases, and 5 bases had no gene match. The CDR3 is made up of 14 amino acids. Germline CDR1 and CDR2: GTSNPN and SVGIG (reference sequence). Here the CDR3 reads CAWRSSGIYNEQFF. In DNA form, the CDR3 reads TGTGCCTGGAGGTCCAGCGGGATCTACAATGAGCAGTTCTTC.

The rearrangement links TRBV4-3 to TRBJ2-3, with 8 bases fitting TRBD2. Losses at the gene ends were 0 bases for V and 10 bases for J; bases not matched to a gene: 9. CDR3 length: 15 amino acids. Germline V lookup: CDR1 LGHNA, CDR2 YSLEER. CDR3 DNA: TGCGCCAGCAGCCAAGATCCGGGAGGGCCCACTTCGCAGTATTTT. Residues: CASSQDPGGPTSQYF.

CDR3 loop: CASSFSIQTTTNQPQHF. Written as DNA, the CDR3 is TGTGCCAGCAGTTTCTCCATACAGACGACGACAAATCAGCCCCAGCATTTT. This rearrangement joins TRBV28 to TRBJ1-5, with D unclear. Germline CDR1 and CDR2: MDHEN and SYDVKM. The CDR3 spans 17 residues. V lost 3 bases and J lost 4, with 19 bases in between.

This clone appeared a few times. This specimen includes other DNA sequences encoding the same CDR3. The J gene is TRBJ1-4, the V gene TRBV6-5; maybe TRBD1 (5 bases). V dropped 6 bases and J dropped 6 bases, with 14 bases sitting between them. The length of the CDR3 is 14 residues. Germline loops: CDR1 MNHEY, CDR2 SVGAGI. CDR3 in amino acids: CASRDTGWDEKLFF. The CDR3 nucleotides read TGTGCCAGCAGGGATACAGGTTGGGATGAAAAACTGTTTTTT.

The chain is built from TRBV19 and TRBJ2-7, with 7 bases matching TRBD1. The CDR3 runs to 13 residues. Germline V gene data show CDR1 as LNHDA and CDR2 as SQIVND (reference sequence). V lost 4 bases and J lost 4; bases outside the gene matches: 4. The CDR3 sequence: CASSRGTEYEQYF. CDR3 in DNA: TGTGCCAGTAGTAGGGGGACAGAGTACGAGCAGTACTTC. The whole variable domain, filled in from reference TRBV19 and TRBJ2-7, reads DGGITQSPKYLFRKEGQNVTLSCEQNLNHDAMYWYRQDPGQGLRLIYYSQIVNDFQKGDIAEGYSVSREKKESFPLTVTSAQKNPTAFYLCASSRGTEYEQYFGPGTRLTVT.

The chain couples TRBV7-8 to TRBJ2-1; TRBD2 agrees at 12 bases. This CDR3 has 19 residues. Germline assignment: CDR1 SGHVS and CDR2 FQNEAQ. V trimming: 3 bases; J trimming: 1 base; junction bases outside the gene matches: 10. The CDR3 coding sequence is TGTGCCAGCAGCTTCCTACCGGGGGGACTAGCGGGTTCCTACAATGAGCAGTTCTTC. It is translated as CASSFLPGGLAGSYNEQFF.

The rearrangement uses TRBV5-1 and TRBJ2-7; TRBD1 is a possible D gene (5 bases). Germline V gives CDR1 SGHRS, CDR2 YFSETQ. The CDR3 spans 15 residues. Trimming took off 0 bases at V and 2 bases at J, with 12 bases between the two ends. This CDR3 is CASSLGPDSTYEQYF. Here the CDR3 DNA reads TGCGCCAGCAGCTTGGGCCCCGACAGTACCTACGAGCAGTACTTC.

Comment on this clone: The sample holds other DNA sequences that translate to the same CDR3. This rearrangement joins TRBV28 to TRBJ2-1; 7 bases map to TRBD2. With 9 bases clipped from V and 2 bases from J, the junction kept 4 bases outside the gene matches. This CDR3 is built from 13 residues. The germline gives CDR1 MDHEN, CDR2 SYDVKM. CDR3: CASSSGAYNEQFF. In DNA, the CDR3 is TGTGCCAGTTCTAGCGGTGCCTACAATGAGCAGTTCTTC.

This chain links TRBV10-3 with TRBJ1-1; no firm D call. CDR3 size: 14 residues. The germline gives CDR1 ENHRY, CDR2 SYGVKD. V was clipped by 5 bases and J by 3 bases, with 13 bases between them. The CDR3 DNA reads as TGTGCCATCAGTCCCGGGGTCGGAGACACTGAAGCTTTCTTT. Amino acid sequence: CAISPGVGDTEAFF.

This clone was observed a few times. This chain joins TRBV7-2 and TRBJ1-1; D uncertain. The CDR3 runs to 13 residues. V shed 6 bases and J shed 1 base, with 9 bases lying between them. CDR1 and CDR2 (germline): SGHTA, FQGNSA. The CDR3 spells CASRRVRNTEAFF. Written as DNA, the CDR3 is TGTGCCAGCAGGCGTGTCCGGAACACTGAAGCTTTCTTT. Full variable domain (missing parts from reference TRBV7-2 and TRBJ1-1): GAGVSQSPSNKVTEKGKDVELRCDPISGHTALYWYRQSLGQGLEFLIYFQGNSAPDKSGLPSDRFSAERTGGSVSTLTIQRTQQEDSAVYLCASRRVRNTEAFFGQGTRLTVV.

This rearrangement joins TRBV7-8 to TRBJ2-1; D call uncertain. V lost 5 bases and J lost 0, with 17 bases in between. The length of the CDR3 is 17 residues. The germline V gene encodes CDR1 SGHVS and CDR2 FQNEAQ. The DNA of the CDR3 is TGTGCCAGCAGCCCGCGGTTAGGTACCCTCTCCTACAATGAGCAGTTCTTC. It is translated as CASSPRLGTLSYNEQFF.

The gene calls are TRBV27 and TRBJ2-6; D possibly corresponds to TRBD1 (6 bases). The germline V gene has CDR1 MNHEY and CDR2 SMNVEV (reference sequence). The V end was cut by 1 base, the J end by 1 base, with 14 bases between. The CDR3 extends over 18 amino acids. CDR3 in DNA: TGTGCCAGCAGTTTATGGTACAGGGTTGTTTCTGGGGCCAACGTCCTGACTTTC. It is translated as CASSLWYRVVSGANVLTF.

In this sample, this clone turned up a few times. This chain joins TRBV28 and TRBJ2-6, with a tentative D call TRBD1 (5 bases). Deletions cut 1 base from V and 4 bases from J, with 14 bases between. The CDR3 has 17 residues. Germline loops: CDR1 MDHEN, CDR2 SYDVKM. CDR3 sequence (DNA): TGTGCCAGCAGTTTATATTTAGGGGTTTCAGGGGCCAACGTCCTGACTTTC. Its protein is CASSLYLGVSGANVLTF.

This clone was found once. The chain joins TRBV5-1 to TRBJ2-1, with 9 positions matching TRBD2. J was trimmed by 2 bases and V by 5 bases; bases with no gene match: 5. The V gene's germline CDR1 is SGHRS and CDR2 YFSETQ. The CDR3 totals 15 residues. CDR3 nucleotide sequence: TGCGCCAGCAGGCGACTAGCGGAGACCTACAATGAGCAGTTCTTC. Residues: CASRRLAETYNEQFF.

J is TRBJ2-2 and V is TRBV7-6, with D maybe TRBD1 (6 bases). The ends were cut back, 2 bases at V and 4 bases at J, with 11 bases in the middle. The CDR3 loop spans 15 amino acids. Germline CDR1 SGHVS, CDR2 FNYEAQ. CDR3 DNA sequence: TGTGCCAGCAGCTTAAATGGACAGCCCACCGGGGAGCTGTTTTTT. It is translated as CASSLNGQPTGELFF.

V and J are TRBV30 and TRBJ1-6, with D perhaps matching TRBD1 (5 bases). The CDR3 totals 13 residues. V was pared by 0 bases and J by 9 bases, with 9 bases between. Germline V gene data show CDR1 as GTSNPN and CDR2 as SVGIG (reference sequence). Here the CDR3 DNA reads TGTGCCTGGAGTGTACGCGGGGGTTCACCCCTCCACTTT. This encodes CAWSVRGGSPLHF.

A few counts support this clone. The gene calls are TRBV15 and TRBJ2-5; maybe TRBD1 (6 bases). Germline V lookup: CDR1 LNHNV, CDR2 YYDKDF (reference sequence). V was pared by 3 bases and J by 5 bases, with 13 bases between. This CDR3 comprises 14 residues. CDR3 coding DNA: TGTGCCACCAGCAGGACCTCCACAGGGGAGACCCAGTACTTC. This translates into CATSRTSTGETQYF.

The chain uses TRBV11-1 and TRBJ2-2; a possible D gene is TRBD2 (7 bases). V was cut by 2 bases and J by 7 bases, with 11 bases left in between. CDR1 and CDR2 from the germline V gene are SGHAT and FQDESV (reference sequence). The CDR3 length is 14 residues. CDR3: CASSLTGGHGELFF. The CDR3 region has the DNA TGTGCCAGCAGCTTAACGGGGGGCCACGGGGAGCTGTTTTTT.